This T cell receptor beta chain appears in the sequencing data of a study of immune evolution from preneoplasia to lung adenocarcinoma. Details on this clone: A read error may account for a junction end that differs from germline. The same CDR3 can be traced to other DNA sequences in this sample.

Germline V lookup: CDR1 MGHRA, CDR2 YSYEKL. The CDR3 contains 16 residues. Assay: immunoSEQ multiplex PCR; the TCRdb copy retains only in-frame clones and omits some. This sample yields under 4,000 clones, of which roughly 72% are seen a single time; roughly 9.1% belongs to the top ten. The source material was FFPE minimally invasive lung adenocarcinoma tissue. The chain links TRBV4-1 to TRBJ2-5; TRBD1 matches at 8 bases. The sequence was collected from a person aged 55-85 years with lung adenocarcinoma. This CDR3 is CASSQDKQGAGETQYF. CDR3 in DNA: TGCGCTAGCAGCCAAGATAAGCAGGGGGCGGGAGAGACCCAGTACTTC.